Included here is one TCR beta chain sequence, with context. V shed 4 bases and J 1 base; nucleotides not matched to a gene: 4. The CDR3 sequence is 15 residues long. The germline gives CDR1 SGHAT, CDR2 FQDESV (reference sequence). This specimen comes from a study of T cell changes during pregnancy in multiple sclerosis. The table came from immunoSEQ multiplex PCR; TCRdb's copy has only in-frame clones and leaves some out. There are about 85,000 clones in the sample; approximately 90% occur only once, and more than 2% lies in the top ten. The material sequenced was peripheral blood, taken in the first trimester of pregnancy. V is TRBV11-1 and J is TRBJ2-7, with TRBD1 matching over 10 bases. This TCR came from a female donor with multiple sclerosis, enrolled in a pregnancy study. In nucleotides, the CDR3 is TGTGCCAGCAGCTCGCGGACAGGGGGGTCCTACGAGCAGTACTTC. This translates into CASSSRTGGSYEQYF.